One sample yielded the 20 T cell receptor beta chains listed below, sequenced in a study of blood T cell repertoires in COVID-19. TCRdb's copy holds only in-frame clones and misses some; the assay was immunoSEQ multiplex PCR. The sample holds some 270,000 clones, around 89% seen once. Specimen: PBMCs or T cells enriched from blood (not recorded which). These TCRs come from a woman between 25 and 40 years old with acute COVID-19.

This clone was found once. The V gene is TRBV6-5, the J gene TRBJ2-2; 7 bases align to TRBD1. Looked up from germline, CDR1 is MNHEY and CDR2 is SVGAGI. After removal of 2 bases from V and 1 base from J, the junction contained 1 base not matched to a gene. The CDR3 is made up of 15 amino acids. The CDR3 loop reads CASSYRDRNTGELFF. For the CDR3, the DNA is TGTGCCAGCAGTTACAGGGACAGGAACACCGGGGAGCTGTTTTTT.

The chain carries TRBV6-5 and TRBJ2-2, with 7 bases lining up with TRBD2. The CDR3 runs to 16 residues. Germline loops: CDR1 MNHEY, CDR2 SVGAGI. With 0 bases clipped from V and 5 bases from J, the junction kept 6 bases outside the gene matches. CDR3 bases: TGTGCCAGCAGTTACTCGGACACCGGGGGGACCGGGGAGCTGTTTTTT. Encoded protein: CASSYSDTGGTGELFF.

This sequence joins TRBV29-1 and TRBJ2-7; 9 bases agree with TRBD1. This CDR3 is 15 amino acids long. CDR1 SQVTM and CDR2 ANQGSEA come from the germline V gene. J lost 4 bases, V lost 2 bases, and 9 bases had no gene match. CDR3 protein: CSVEFGTGTDYEQYF. CDR3 nucleotide sequence: TGCAGCGTTGAATTTGGGACAGGGACCGATTACGAGCAGTACTTC.

The J gene is TRBJ2-3, the V gene TRBV7-2; 8 nucleotides agree with TRBD1. The V segment lost 2 bases and the J segment 5 bases; nucleotides outside the gene matches: 9. The germline gives CDR1 SGHTA, CDR2 FQGNSA. The CDR3 is 16 amino acids. The CDR3 sequence: CASSLSVRGPRDTQYF. CDR3 DNA: TGTGCCAGCAGCTTATCGGTCAGGGGGCCTAGAGATACGCAGTATTTT.

J is TRBJ1-5 and V is TRBV7-2; no reliable D call. There are 13 residues in the CDR3. The germline V and J ends were trimmed by 1 base and 6 bases, with 7 bases remaining between them. Germline CDR1 reads SGHTA; CDR2 reads FQGNSA. The CDR3 coding sequence is TGTGCCAGCAGCTTAGGACACCCTCAGCCCCAGCATTTT. Translated, it gives CASSLGHPQPQHF.

The CDR3 nucleotides are TGTGCCAGCAGTTGGGGGCAGAACACCGGGGAGCTGTTTTTT. Protein sequence: CASSWGQNTGELFF. This chain connects TRBV5-6 to TRBJ2-2, with D possibly TRBD1 on 6 matching bases. Per germline, CDR1 SGHDT and CDR2 YYEEEE. CDR3 size: 14 residues. Trimming removed 5 bases at V and 1 base at J, with 9 bases between.

The V call is TRBV7-2, the J call TRBJ1-5, with 8 bases fitting TRBD1. The CDR3 contains 16 residues. Germline V CDR1 and CDR2: SGHTA, FQGNSA. The J segment lost 7 bases and the V segment lost 2 bases, leaving 10 bases of the junction unmatched. DNA for the CDR3: TGTGCCAGCAGCTTATTTGGCAGGCACAGGGGGCAGCCCCAGCATTTT. This gives the protein CASSLFGRHRGQPQHF.

The chain couples TRBV27 to TRBJ2-7; D uncertain. Germline V gene data show CDR1 as MNHEY and CDR2 as SMNVEV (reference sequence). The V gene lost 8 bases and the J gene lost 5 bases, with 19 bases spanning the gap. The CDR3 runs 14 residues. The CDR3 DNA reads as TGTGCCAGCGGCCAAACAGACCCCTGGGACGAGCAGTACTTC. This codes for CASGQTDPWDEQYF.

The gene calls are TRBV7-9 and TRBJ2-7, with no clear D. CDR3 size: 14 residues. Germline assignment: CDR1 SEHNR and CDR2 FQNEAQ (reference sequence). V was clipped by 2 bases and J by 0 bases, with 8 bases between them. CDR3 coding DNA: TGTGCCAGCAGCTTATTTAGTAGCTCCTACGAGCAGTACTTC. Protein: CASSLFSSSYEQYF.

The J gene is TRBJ2-5, the V gene TRBV12-2; the table's D gene call, TRBD2, was not cross checked with the DNA. TRBV12-2 is marked as a pseudogene. There are 11 residues in the CDR3. The CDR3 nucleotides are TGTGCAAGTCGCTACGGCGGGACCCAGTACTTC. Translated, it gives CASRYGGTQYF.

The J gene is TRBJ1-4, the V gene TRBV19; perhaps TRBD1 as D (5 bases). V gave up 2 bases and J gave up 0 bases, with 10 bases separating them. The CDR3 spans 16 residues. Per germline, CDR1 LNHDA and CDR2 SQIVND (reference sequence). The CDR3: CASSIRQYSTNEKLFF. The CDR3 nucleotides are TGTGCCAGTAGTATAAGACAGTACTCAACTAATGAAAAACTGTTTTTT.

This rearrangement joins TRBV11-3 to TRBJ2-7; D is undetermined. This CDR3 comprises 13 residues. Germline assignment: CDR1 SGHNT and CDR2 YENEEA. The ends were cut back, 1 base at V and 3 bases at J, with 7 bases in the middle. In DNA form, the CDR3 reads TGTGCCAGCAGCTTAGCCCCGGGCTACGAGCAGTACTTC. Translated: CASSLAPGYEQYF.

The chain uses TRBV12-3 or TRBV12-4 and TRBJ1-6; no reliable D call. This CDR3 has 13 residues. V lost 3 bases and J lost 9, with 9 bases in between. Here the CDR3 DNA reads TGTGCCAGCAGTTTCGGGGTTGGTTCACCCCTCCACTTT. Its protein product is CASSFGVGSPLHF.

The chain combines TRBV6-4 with TRBJ2-3; 13 bases agree with TRBD2. V lost 0 bases and J lost 5; bases outside the gene matches: 5. The germline V gene encodes CDR1 MRHNA and CDR2 SNTAGT. The CDR3 spans 17 residues. This chain's CDR3 is CASSDSTSGRAEDTQYF. The CDR3 DNA follows: TGTGCCAGCAGTGACTCCACTAGCGGGAGGGCCGAAGATACGCAGTATTTT.

The rearrangement links TRBV20-1 to TRBJ2-7; no reliable D call. The length of the CDR3 is 11 residues. With 6 bases removed from V and 6 bases from J, the gap between germline ends came to 12 bases. Germline V gene lookup returns CDR1 DFQATT and CDR2 SNEGSKA (reference sequence). The CDR3 DNA is TGCAGTGCCGATGCAGTCCTCGAGCAGTACTTC. Its protein is CSADAVLEQYF.

V is TRBV6-1 and J is TRBJ2-1, with no clear D. Germline values: CDR1 MNHNS, CDR2 SASEGT. V dropped 0 bases and J dropped 5 bases, with 5 bases sitting between them. The CDR3 sequence is 13 residues long. The CDR3 DNA reads as TGTGCCAGCAGTGAAGCGGAGCACAATGAGCAGTTCTTC. Amino acids: CASSEAEHNEQFF.

This chain joins TRBV19 and TRBJ1-1, with 8 bases lining up with TRBD1. This CDR3 is 14 amino acids long. V was clipped by 6 bases and J by 3 bases; unmatched bases: 6. Germline loops: CDR1 LNHDA, CDR2 SQIVND (reference sequence). CDR3 DNA: TGTGCCAGTAGAGACGGACAGGGTTACACTGAAGCTTTCTTT. Its protein product is CASRDGQGYTEAFF.

This clone was seen only once. CDR3 sequence (DNA): TGCGCCAGCAGCCAAGACAGGGGGCTCAGGCCCCAGCATTTT. Translating gives CASSQDRGLRPQHF. This chain connects TRBV4-1 to TRBJ1-5; 8 nucleotides match TRBD1. The V gene's germline CDR1 is MGHRA and CDR2 YSYEKL. The CDR3 has 14 residues. V lost 0 bases and J lost 9; bases outside the gene matches: 4.

This clone was detected once. This CDR3 is also generated by other DNA sequences in the sample. The J gene is TRBJ2-7, the V gene TRBV29-1, with TRBD2 identical over 10 bases. The germline V gene has CDR1 SQVTM and CDR2 ANQGSEA. This CDR3 is 13 amino acids long. With 1 base clipped from V and 3 bases from J, the junction kept 0 bases outside the gene matches. The CDR3 DNA reads TGCAGCGTTGAAGCTAGCGGGAGCTACGAGCAGTACTTC. Its protein is CSVEASGSYEQYF.

This clone is a singleton in its sample. This rearrangement joins TRBV6-5 to TRBJ2-3; perhaps TRBD1 as D (6 bases). This CDR3 region has 15 residues. CDR1 and CDR2 (germline): MNHEY, SVGAGI. Trimming shortened V by 6 bases and J by 2 bases, and 15 bases separated the two germline ends. The DNA for the CDR3 is TGTGCCAGCAGGCTCGATGCAGGGGCCACAGATACGCAGTATTTT. Protein: CASRLDAGATDTQYF.